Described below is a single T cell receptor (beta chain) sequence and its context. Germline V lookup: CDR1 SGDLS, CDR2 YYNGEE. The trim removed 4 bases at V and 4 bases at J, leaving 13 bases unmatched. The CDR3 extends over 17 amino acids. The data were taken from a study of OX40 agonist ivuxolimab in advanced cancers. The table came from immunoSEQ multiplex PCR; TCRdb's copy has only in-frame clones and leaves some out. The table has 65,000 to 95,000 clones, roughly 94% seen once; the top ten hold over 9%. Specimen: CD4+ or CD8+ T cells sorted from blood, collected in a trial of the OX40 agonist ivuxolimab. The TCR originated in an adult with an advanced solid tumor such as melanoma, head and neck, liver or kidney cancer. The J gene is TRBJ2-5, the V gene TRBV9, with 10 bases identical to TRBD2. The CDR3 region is CASSPRGSGRFGETQYF. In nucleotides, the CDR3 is TGTGCCAGCAGCCCCCGCGGTAGCGGGAGGTTTGGAGAGACCCAGTACTTC.